This TCR beta chain was identified during a study of PD-1 blockade in classical Hodgkin lymphoma. The study, taken as a whole, reports: Baseline TCR diversity was reportedly lower in newly diagnosed patients than in healthy donors. It was reported as lower still in relapsed/refractory patients.

The table came from immunoSEQ multiplex PCR; TCRdb's copy has only in-frame clones and leaves some out. This table has around 60,000 clones, around 94% appearing once. In this sample, this clone turned up once. Its antigen is undetermined. This CDR3 spans 14 amino acids. Losses at the gene ends were 5 bases for V and 3 bases for J; bases not matched to a gene: 7. Germline CDR1 reads MDHEN; CDR2 reads SYDVKM. The time point was: cycle 4 day 1 (C4D1), after 5 to 7 weeks of nivolumab. Relapse after autologous stem cell transplantation occurred in every patient, and brentuximab vedotin exposure varied. The study recorded best responses of complete response, partial response or progressive disease.

Sequenced here: peripheral blood mononuclear cells (PBMCs), sampled before the fourth cycle of nivolumab. The J gene is TRBJ2-7, the V gene TRBV28; TRBD2 matches 7 bases. This TCR was recovered from a human donor with classical Hodgkin lymphoma. The CDR3 sequence is CASSTWGGFYEQYF. The CDR3 DNA reads TGTGCCAGCAGTACCTGGGGGGGTTTCTACGAGCAGTACTTC.